A selection of T cell receptor beta chains follows, all from one sample in a study of control samples from healthy donors and cancer patients. Libraries were prepared by immunoSEQ multiplex PCR; TCRdb keeps only in-frame clonotypes and omits some of them. The sample yields roughly 95,000 clones, more than 90% seen once. The sample consisted of blood. Receptors were obtained from a human donor in good health. The donor label of this sample is uncertain. Each CDR3 is given with its conserved first and last residue. The size of a clone is reported for some rows only, either as once, few or many, or as a class for expanded clones.

cdr3_aa | clone_size | v_call
CASSLTAGSGELFF | NA | TRBV7-7
CATSVPGLALDTQYF | NA | TRBV19
CASSQNYGQGVLGELFF | NA | TRBV7-9
CATSASGPRGTEAFF | NA | TRBV24-1
CASSPSTDTQYF | NA | TRBV19
CASGQGFGLGGNTIYF | once | TRBV10-3
CASRSAALNEKLFF | NA | TRBV19
CASSTTENTEAFF | NA | TRBV6-5
CASSVGGTLNSPLHF | NA | TRBV9
CASSQDWAQPQHF | NA | TRBV14
CASSSQRVTYNEQFF | NA | TRBV7-2
CASSRDSNNYGYTF | NA | TRBV6-5
CASSPDRALGSSYGYTF | NA | TRBV4-2
CASSVGPEYNEQFF | NA | TRBV9
CASSPRTNREIYGNTIYF | NA | TRBV13
CASREKTTNYGYTF | NA | TRBV2
CAWSLPSGRPKGNTEAFF | NA | TRBV30
CASSLGLGPDTQYF | NA | TRBV7-2
CASSFDRRGSDYTF | NA | TRBV5-6
CAWFRGHYYGYTF | NA | TRBV30